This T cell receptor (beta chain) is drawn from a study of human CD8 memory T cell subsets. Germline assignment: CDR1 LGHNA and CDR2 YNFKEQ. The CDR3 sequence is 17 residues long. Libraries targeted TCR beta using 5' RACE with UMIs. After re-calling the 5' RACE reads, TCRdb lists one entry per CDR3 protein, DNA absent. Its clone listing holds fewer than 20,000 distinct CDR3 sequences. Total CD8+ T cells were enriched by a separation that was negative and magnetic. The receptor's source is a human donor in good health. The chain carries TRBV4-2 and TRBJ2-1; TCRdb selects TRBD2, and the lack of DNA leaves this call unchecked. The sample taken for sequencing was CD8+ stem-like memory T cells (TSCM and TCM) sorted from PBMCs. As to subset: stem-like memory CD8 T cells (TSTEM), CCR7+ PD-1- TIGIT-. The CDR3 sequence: CASSQDWARGPGDEQFF.